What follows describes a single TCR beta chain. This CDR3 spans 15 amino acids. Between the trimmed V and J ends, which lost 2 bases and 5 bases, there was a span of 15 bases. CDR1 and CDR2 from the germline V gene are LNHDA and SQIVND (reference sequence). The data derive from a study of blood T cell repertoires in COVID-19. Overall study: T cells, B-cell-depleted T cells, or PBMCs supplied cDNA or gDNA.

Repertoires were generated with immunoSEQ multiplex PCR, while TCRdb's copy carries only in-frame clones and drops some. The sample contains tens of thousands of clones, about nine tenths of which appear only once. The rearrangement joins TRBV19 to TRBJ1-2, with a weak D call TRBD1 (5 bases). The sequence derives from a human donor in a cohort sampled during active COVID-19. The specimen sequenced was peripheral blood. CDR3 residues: CASSIWQGRQYGYTF. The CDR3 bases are TGTGCCAGTAGTATATGGCAGGGTCGGCAGTATGGCTACACCTTC. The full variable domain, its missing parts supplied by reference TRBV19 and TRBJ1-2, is DGGITQSPKYLFRKEGQNVTLSCEQNLNHDAMYWYRQDPGQGLRLIYYSQIVNDFQKGDIAEGYSVSREKKESFPLTVTSAQKNPTAFYLCASSIWQGRQYGYTFGSGTRLTVV.